This TCR beta chain was identified in a study of T cells in tuberculosis. Points on this clone: The antigen remains undetermined. One end of the junction varies from germline; a read error may be responsible.

General study results and limits: Shorter CDR3-alpha in active tuberculosis partly drove smaller distances. GMM-specific TCRs were nearer to active tuberculosis alpha repertoires, suggesting expansion. Samples were chosen by availability of cryopreserved specimens.

The CDR3 length is 15 residues. Germline CDR1 and CDR2: LNHDA and SQIVND (reference sequence). Tuberculin skin test and IGRA determined adolescents' latent tuberculosis status at entry. Using immunoSEQ multiplex PCR, the repertoire was profiled, and TCRdb retains in-frame clones only, with some absent. The table lists more than 35,000 clones, over 90% of them singletons. The source material was PBMCs. This chain connects TRBV19 to TRBJ2-2, with 10 bases fitting TRBD1. The clonotype was recovered from a donor aged 10-29 years with latent tuberculosis or without tuberculosis infection. In nucleotides, the CDR3 is TGTGCCAGTAGAATAGACAGGGGGCGGCCCGGGGAGCTGTTTTTT. Translated: CASRIDRGRPGELFF.